This T cell receptor (beta chain) stems from a study of shared clonotypes between healthy human individuals (dated by TCRdb to the early 2020s). About the study as a whole: Three men and a couple of women, aged 18 to 49 years, made up the cohort. To estimate repertoire size and how much clonotypes are shared between individuals, the study performed deep sequencing of blood TCR repertoires from roughly five healthy adults. To increase sequencing depth and limit assay-specific biases, different laboratories used diverse techniques to prepare libraries and sequence TCR repertoires. Leukapheresis yielded between about 0.9 and 9.5 billion PBMCs per donor.

As regards this clone: Its antigen is still unknown. Base qualities are missing; no much larger clone stands one base away.

Overall study outcomes, separate from this receptor: Based on pairwise subsampling, the degree of clonotype sharing among donors was expected to be affected by sequencing depth. The genetic and exposure-history diversity represented was limited by the small number of donors. Sampling was limited to blood, and TCR repertoires in tissue likely differ from TCR repertoires in blood.

Sequences ENHRY (CDR1) and SYGVKD (CDR2) are obtained from the germline V gene. The cysteine opens and the phenylalanine closes a CDR3 of 14 amino acids. The DNA shown is the 42-base CDR3, in frame from base 1. V loses 5 bases at its end and J loses 6 bases; junction bases beyond the gene matches: 5. TCR CDR3 regions were amplified from genomic DNA by multiplex PCR using the deep immunoSEQ assay. For each cell subset, the extracted genomic DNA was distributed evenly across all wells of several immunoSEQ 96-well plates, and each plate served as one replicate. For unsorted PBMC, approximately 310 ng genomic DNA, equal to roughly 33,000 T cell genomes, was loaded into each replicate PCR. Genomic DNA from unsorted PBMC was sequenced over ten immunoSEQ deep assay plates. Purified libraries were measured with a Qubit 3.0 fluorometer, size-checked on a Bioanalyzer 2100, and measured again with the KAPA Library Quantification kit. Each immunoSEQ 96-well plate was sequenced on its own single-read 150-cycle Illumina NextSeq 550 flow cell. The source study handled its data this way. Because the immunoSEQ output held only junctional sequences and lacked quality scores, the filtering could not match the filtering applied to full-length reads. Sequences were annotated with PyIR, a Python wrapper for IgBLAST v1.9, and V/J genes and CDR3 were assigned using IMGT germline references. Reads with weak V/J assignments (E-value above 1e-6), missing CDR3, stop codons, out-of-frame junctions, or ambiguous translated residues were removed. V3J clonotypes were defined by identical inferred V gene, J gene, and CDR3 amino acid sequence. To compute the percentage overlap between repertoires, the number of shared unique clonotypes was divided by the size of the smaller repertoire. Three approaches were used to assess repertoire richness: RTK rarefaction, the Chao1 estimator, and Recon v2.1 estimates of unobserved clonotypes. The clones in this table, taken by TCRdb from immuneACCESS, are in-frame only. Not every clone is retained; where verified, under half of the shortfall comes from an unresolved V gene, and the cause of the rest is unknown. The D gene and trimming were derived from the DNA, and the V and J assignments and clone size from that table. The sample yields about 520,000 clones; 60% to 80% were counted once. 12% of the sample is held by the ten biggest clonotypes.

Donors were healthy HIV-negative adults with no recently reported acute infections or vaccinations. Every donor was a Caucasian adult residing in Nashville, Tennessee, USA. For unsorted samples, tens of millions of PBMCs were counted and genomic DNA was extracted with the QIAamp DNA Blood Mini kit. After blood collection by leukapheresis, PBMCs were isolated using Ficoll-Histopaque density gradient centrifugation and then cryopreserved in the vapor phase of liquid nitrogen. This receptor was obtained from a middle-aged woman in good health. Some clones in this sample may be carry-over from other donors' samples. The rearrangement joined TRBV10-3 to TRBJ1-4; TRBD1 aligns with 8 central bases. The sequenced material came from PBMCs. The sequence in DNA is TGTGCCATCAGTAGGACAGGGTCGGATGAAAAACTGTTTTTT. Its amino acids are CAISRTGSDEKLFF.